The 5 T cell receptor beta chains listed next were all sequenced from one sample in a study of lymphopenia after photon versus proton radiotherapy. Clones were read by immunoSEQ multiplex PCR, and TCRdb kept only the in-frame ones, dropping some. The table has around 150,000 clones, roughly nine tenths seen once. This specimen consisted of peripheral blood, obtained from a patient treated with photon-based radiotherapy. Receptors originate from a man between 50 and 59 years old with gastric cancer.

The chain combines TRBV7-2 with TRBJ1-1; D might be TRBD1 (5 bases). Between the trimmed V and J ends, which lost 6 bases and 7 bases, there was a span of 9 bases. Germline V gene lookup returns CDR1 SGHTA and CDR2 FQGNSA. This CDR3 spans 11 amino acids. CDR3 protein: CASSQTGEAFF. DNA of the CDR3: TGTGCCAGCAGTCAAACAGGTGAAGCTTTCTTT.

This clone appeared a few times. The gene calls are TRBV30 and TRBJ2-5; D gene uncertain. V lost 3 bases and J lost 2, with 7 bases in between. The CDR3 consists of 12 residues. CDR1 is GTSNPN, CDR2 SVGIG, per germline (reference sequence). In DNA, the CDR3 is TGTGCCTGGAGCTCAGTACAAGAGACCCAGTACTTC. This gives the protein CAWSSVQETQYF.

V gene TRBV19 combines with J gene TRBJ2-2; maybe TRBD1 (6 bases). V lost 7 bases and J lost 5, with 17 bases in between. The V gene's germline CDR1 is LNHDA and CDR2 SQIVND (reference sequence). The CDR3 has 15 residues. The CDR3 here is CASKNSRGGTGELFF. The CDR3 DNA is TGTGCCAGTAAAAATTCCAGGGGTGGAACCGGGGAGCTGTTTTTT.

This chain's CDR3 is CASSQQGAEQYF. CDR3 coding DNA: TGTGCCAGCAGCCAGCAGGGGGCCGAGCAGTACTTC. The V call is TRBV5-6, the J call TRBJ2-7, with 8 bases identical to TRBD1. The CDR3 runs 12 residues. Germline CDR1 is SGHDT and CDR2 is YYEEEE. With 4 bases clipped from V and 6 bases from J, the junction kept 3 bases outside the gene matches.

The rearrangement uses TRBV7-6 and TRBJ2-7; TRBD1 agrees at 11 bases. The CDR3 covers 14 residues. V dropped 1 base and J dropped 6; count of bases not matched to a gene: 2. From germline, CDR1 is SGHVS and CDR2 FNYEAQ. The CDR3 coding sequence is TGTGCCAGCAGCTTAGGGACAGGGGGCCTCGAGCAGTACTTC. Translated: CASSLGTGGLEQYF.